The clone carrying this TCR beta chain was detected only once. V was clipped by 1 base and J by 5 bases, with 12 bases between them. This CDR3 is 15 amino acids long. Germline V gene lookup returns CDR1 LGHNA and CDR2 YSLEER. The data are from a study of blood T cell repertoires in COVID-19. Study information: Material from acute and convalescent COVID-19 was sourced from the United States, Italy and Spain.

Per the original methods: Reference gene primer amplification in the assay estimated nucleated cell counts. Sequenced by immunoSEQ multiplex PCR; TCRdb stores in-frame clones only, minus some. D and trimming were read from the DNA, whereas the V and J calls and clone size are those reported in that table. Of roughly 320,000 clones in the sample, approximately 86% were seen once. V usage is TRBV4-3 and J usage is TRBJ1-5, with D perhaps matching TRBD1 (6 bases). The sequencing sample was made of peripheral blood. The TCR sequence derives from a man between 65 and 85 years old with acute or convalescent COVID-19. CDR3 bases: TGCGCCAGCAGCCAAGGGACAGCGAACGATCAGCCCCAGCATTTT. Translation gives CASSQGTANDQPQHF.